This T cell receptor (beta chain) was documented in a study of regulatory T cells in long-lasting Graves disease. This clonotype was observed many times. Investigators prepared the TCR beta libraries by applying iRepertoire HTBI primers and Arm-PCR of CDR3 regions. The authors' processing: Identification yielded 60 or so TRBV and 14 TRBJ segments across samples. One entry per CDR3 protein, called by TCRdb with MiXCR from the multiplex PCR reads. These V and J calls originate from TCRdb's pipeline instead of the authors' own analysis. The sample records 600,000 to 850,000 distinct CDR3 sequences, approximately 31% being singletons. Specified time point: persistent/refractory GD, antithyroid drugs over 5 years with positive TRAb. PBMC RNA served as the TCR library source. The CDR3 is 15 amino acids. V lost 5 bases, J lost 0 bases, and 14 bases lay in between.

This receptor was obtained from a female donor with Graves disease. V gene TRBV12-3 or TRBV12-4 combines with J gene TRBJ2-7; D is perhaps TRBD1 or TRBD2 (5 bases each). The source material was peripheral blood mononuclear cells (PBMCs), sampled when the disease was refractory, from a patient treated with antithyroid drugs. Here the CDR3 reads CASSTSGTGSYEQYF. In DNA, the CDR3 is TGTGCCAGCAGTACCTCCGGGACGGGCTCCTACGAGCAGTACTTC.